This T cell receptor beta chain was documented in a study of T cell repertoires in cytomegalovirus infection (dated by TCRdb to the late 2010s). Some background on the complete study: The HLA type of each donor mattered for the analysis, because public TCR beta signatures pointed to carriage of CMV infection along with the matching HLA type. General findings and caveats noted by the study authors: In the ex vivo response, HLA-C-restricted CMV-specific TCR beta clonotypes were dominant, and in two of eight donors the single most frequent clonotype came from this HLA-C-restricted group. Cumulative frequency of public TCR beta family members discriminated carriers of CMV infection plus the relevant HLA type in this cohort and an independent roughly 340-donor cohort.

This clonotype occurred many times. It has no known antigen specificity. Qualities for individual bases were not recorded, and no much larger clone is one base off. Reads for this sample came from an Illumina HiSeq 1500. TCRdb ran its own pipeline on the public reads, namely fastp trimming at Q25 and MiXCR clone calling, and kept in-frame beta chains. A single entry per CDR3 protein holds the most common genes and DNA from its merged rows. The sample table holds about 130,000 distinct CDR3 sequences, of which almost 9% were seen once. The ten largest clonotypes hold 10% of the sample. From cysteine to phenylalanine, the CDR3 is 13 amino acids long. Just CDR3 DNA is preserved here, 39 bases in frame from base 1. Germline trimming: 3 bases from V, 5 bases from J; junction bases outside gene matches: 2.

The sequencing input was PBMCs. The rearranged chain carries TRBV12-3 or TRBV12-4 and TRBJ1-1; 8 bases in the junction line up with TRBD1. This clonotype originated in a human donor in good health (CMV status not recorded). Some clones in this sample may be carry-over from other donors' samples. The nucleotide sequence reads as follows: TGTGCCAGCAGTTTGGGGGACAGGACTGAAGCTTTCTTT. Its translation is CASSLGDRTEAFF.